This entry lists 5 T cell receptor beta chains sequenced from one sample in a study of T cell responses to AZD1222 COVID-19 vaccine. Sequencing used immunoSEQ multiplex PCR; TCRdb keeps in-frame clones, though not all of them. The table lists approximately 130,000 clones, 90% of them singletons. Source: peripheral blood, taken on day 0 of AZD1222 vaccination. The source of these receptors is an adult in good health.

The V and J genes are TRBV2 and TRBJ1-5; TRBD1 is a possible D gene (5 bases). Germline CDR1 is SNHLY and CDR2 is FYNNEI. V was shortened by 3 bases and J by 4 bases, with 7 bases between the two germline ends. The CDR3 consists of 13 residues. The CDR3 spells CASSDRENQPQHF. In DNA, the CDR3 is TGTGCCAGCAGTGACAGGGAAAATCAGCCCCAGCATTTT.

V usage is TRBV15 and J usage is TRBJ1-5, with D maybe TRBD1 (5 bases). This CDR3 spans 15 amino acids. V lost 4 bases and J 0 bases, leaving 10 bases between the germline ends. Germline lookup yields CDR1 LNHNV and CDR2 YYDKDF (reference sequence). The CDR3 sequence is CATSTQVDSNQPQHF. DNA for the CDR3: TGTGCCACCAGCACACAGGTAGATAGCAATCAGCCCCAGCATTTT.

The CDR3 sequence: CASSVASGDTGELFF. CDR3 nucleotides: TGTGCCAGCAGTGTTGCTAGCGGGGACACCGGGGAGCTGTTTTTT. V usage is TRBV2 and J usage is TRBJ2-2; 9 positions match TRBD2. CDR1 SNHLY and CDR2 FYNNEI come from the germline V gene. V shed 4 bases and J 3 bases; nucleotides not matched to a gene: 3. There are 15 residues in the CDR3. Variable domain in full (rest from reference TRBV2 and TRBJ2-2): EPEVTQTPSHQVTQMGQEVILRCVPISNHLYFYWYRQILGQKVEFLVSFYNNEISEKSEIFDDQFSVERPDGSNFTLKIRSTKLEDSAMYFCASSVASGDTGELFFGEGSRLTVL.

The J gene is TRBJ2-3, the V gene TRBV7-9, with 8 bases identical to TRBD1. The CDR3 consists of 17 residues. Losses at the gene ends were 4 bases for V and 2 bases for J; bases not matched to a gene: 11. The germline V gene has CDR1 SEHNR and CDR2 FQNEAQ (reference sequence). Here the CDR3 reads CASSSRPGQENTDTQYF. CDR3 coding DNA: TGTGCCAGCAGCTCGCGTCCGGGACAGGAGAACACAGATACGCAGTATTTT.

This chain joins TRBV2 and TRBJ1-5, with 11 positions matching TRBD1. Germline-derived CDR1 and CDR2 are SNHLY and FYNNEI. Trimming removed 3 bases from V and 3 bases from J; junction bases left unmatched: 4. The CDR3 has 16 amino acids. Here the CDR3 DNA reads TGTGCCAGCAGTGACCGGACAGGGGGCCCCAATCAGCCCCAGCATTTT. Amino acid sequence: CASSDRTGGPNQPQHF. The variable domain in full, completed from reference TRBV2 and TRBJ1-5, reads EPEVTQTPSHQVTQMGQEVILRCVPISNHLYFYWYRQILGQKVEFLVSFYNNEISEKSEIFDDQFSVERPDGSNFTLKIRSTKLEDSAMYFCASSDRTGGPNQPQHFGDGTRLSIL.